This TCR beta chain was identified in a study of read filtering for tumor transcriptome and immune sequencing. General study findings and limits: The CD138-negative fraction was mixed bone marrow immune cells, not pure T cells. IR-seq captured clonotypes deeper and more reliably than RNA-seq.

This clonotype was seen ten or more times. Antigen: not known. This library used roughly 430 ng RNA and molecular barcoded adaptors spanning alpha/delta and beta/gamma chains. TCRdb processed the reads anew with MiXCR; each CDR3 protein has one entry. The sample has roughly 67,000 distinct CDR3 sequences, around 20% seen once. This clonotype was sampled from a donor at least 40 years old with multiple myeloma. Sequencing was performed on a population of CD138-negative cells sorted from bone marrow.

CDR3 DNA: TGTGCCAGCAGTCCGGGACATTCCTCCGGGGCCAACGTCCTGACTTTC. This encodes CASSPGHSSGANVLTF. The chain is built from TRBV6-1 and TRBJ2-6, with D possibly being TRBD1 (6 bases). Trimming stripped 5 bases from V and 4 bases from J, with 15 bases between. The CDR3 contains 16 residues. Germline V gene data show CDR1 as MNHNS and CDR2 as SASEGT.